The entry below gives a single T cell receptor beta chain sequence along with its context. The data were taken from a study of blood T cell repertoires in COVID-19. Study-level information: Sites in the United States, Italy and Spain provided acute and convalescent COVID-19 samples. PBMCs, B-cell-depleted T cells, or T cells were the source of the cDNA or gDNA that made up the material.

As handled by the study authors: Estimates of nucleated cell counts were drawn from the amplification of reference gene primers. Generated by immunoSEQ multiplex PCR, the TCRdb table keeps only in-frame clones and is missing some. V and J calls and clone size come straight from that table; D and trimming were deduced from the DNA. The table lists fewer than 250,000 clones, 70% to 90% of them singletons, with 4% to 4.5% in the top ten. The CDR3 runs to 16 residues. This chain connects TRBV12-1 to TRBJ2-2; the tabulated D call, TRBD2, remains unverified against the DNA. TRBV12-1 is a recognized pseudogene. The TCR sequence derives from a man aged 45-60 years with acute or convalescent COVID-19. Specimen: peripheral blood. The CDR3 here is CASILLGTSGAGELFF. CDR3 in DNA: TGTGCCAGCATCCTACTTGGGACTAGCGGGGCCGGGGAGCTGTTTTTT.